The clone carrying this TCR beta chain was picked up a small number of times. Its antigen remains unidentified. The junction differs from germline at one of its ends, possibly a read error. These data originate in a study of CD8+CD57+ T cells in acquired aplastic anemia. Study in general: Sorted cells (CD4+ and CD8+) yielded DNA amounts that averaged about 3.4 ug. General observations from the study: In CD8+ cells, Simpson's diversity showed no significant difference between patients and controls.

Genomic DNA, serving as template, underwent TCR beta VDJ and CDR3 profiling. TCRdb itself ran the reads through MiXCR, one entry per CDR3 protein. The sample carries 450,000 to 550,000 distinct CDR3 sequences, approximately 33% recorded once. Previously, flow cytometry had revealed CD8+CD57+ cell expansion in the patients chosen for sequencing. Germline-derived CDR1 and CDR2 are SGHDN and FVKESK. The CDR3 consists of 13 residues. The clonotype comes from a human donor with aplastic anemia. This sequence joins TRBV14 and TRBJ1-6, with TRBD1 matching 7 bases. Material: sorted CD4+, CD8+, or CD8+CD57+ T cells (not recorded which) from PBMCs. DNA for the CDR3: TGTGCCGGCAGCGGGACAGCAAATTCACCCCTCCACTTT. Its protein product is CAGSGTANSPLHF.